This TCR beta chain was obtained from a study of cytomegalovirus exposure and HLA in healthy donors. Whole-study results and caveats: With DRB1 most and HLA-C fewest, TCR association rates differed between HLA loci in a later analysis. The study listed 164 cytomegalovirus-associated TCR beta chains. In an earlier analysis, about 87% or about 30%: the productive usage of most TCR beta V segments. An analysis that was carried out later associated some 17,000 TCR beta sequences with HLA alleles at 0.05 false discovery rate.

Germline CDR1 ENHRY, CDR2 SYGVKD. The CDR3 length is 14 residues. The V segment lost 11 bases and the J segment 8 bases; nucleotides outside the gene matches: 12. In the PCR, 60 Vbeta and 13 Jbeta primers were used. TCRdb's copy holds only in-frame clones and misses some; the assay was immunoSEQ multiplex PCR. The data contain approximately 89,000 clones, about 80% of them singletons. As for this clone: Its cognate antigen is unknown.

The V gene is TRBV10-3, the J gene TRBJ1-2; 12 bases fit TRBD1. The clonotype originates from a male donor in good health and CMV-seronegative. The specimen was PBMCs. The CDR3 nucleotides read TGTGCCGTGAGGGGGGGACAGGGGGCTATCGGCTACACCTTC. Translated: CAVRGGQGAIGYTF.